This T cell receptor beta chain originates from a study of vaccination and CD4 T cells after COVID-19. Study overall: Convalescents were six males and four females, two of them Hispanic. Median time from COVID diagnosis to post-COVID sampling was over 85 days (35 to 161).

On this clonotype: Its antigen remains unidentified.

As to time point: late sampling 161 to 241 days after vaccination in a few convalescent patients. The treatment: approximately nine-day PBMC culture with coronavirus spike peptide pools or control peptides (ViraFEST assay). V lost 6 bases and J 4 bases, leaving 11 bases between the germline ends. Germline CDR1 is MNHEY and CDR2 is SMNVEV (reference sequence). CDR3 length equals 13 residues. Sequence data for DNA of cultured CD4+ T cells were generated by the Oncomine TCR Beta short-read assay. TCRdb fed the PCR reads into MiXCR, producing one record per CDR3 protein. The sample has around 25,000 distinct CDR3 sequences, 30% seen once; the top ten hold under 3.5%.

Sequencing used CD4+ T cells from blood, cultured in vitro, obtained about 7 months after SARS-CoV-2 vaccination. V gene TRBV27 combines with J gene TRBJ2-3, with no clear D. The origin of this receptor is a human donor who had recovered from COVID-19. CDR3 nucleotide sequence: TGTGCCAGCAGCCGCCTCGGAGCAGATACGCAGTATTTT. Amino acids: CASSRLGADTQYF.